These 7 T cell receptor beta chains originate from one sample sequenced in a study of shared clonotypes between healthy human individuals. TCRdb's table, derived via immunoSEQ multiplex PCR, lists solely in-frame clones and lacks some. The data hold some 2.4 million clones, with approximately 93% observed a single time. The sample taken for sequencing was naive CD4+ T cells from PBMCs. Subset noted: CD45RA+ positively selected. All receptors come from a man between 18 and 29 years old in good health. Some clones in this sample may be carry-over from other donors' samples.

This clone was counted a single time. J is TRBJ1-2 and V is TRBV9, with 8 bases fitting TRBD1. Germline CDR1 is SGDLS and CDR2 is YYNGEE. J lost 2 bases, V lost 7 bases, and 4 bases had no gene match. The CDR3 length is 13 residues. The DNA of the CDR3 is TGTGCCAGCGTCAGGGGGCCCAACTATGGCTACACCTTC. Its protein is CASVRGPNYGYTF.

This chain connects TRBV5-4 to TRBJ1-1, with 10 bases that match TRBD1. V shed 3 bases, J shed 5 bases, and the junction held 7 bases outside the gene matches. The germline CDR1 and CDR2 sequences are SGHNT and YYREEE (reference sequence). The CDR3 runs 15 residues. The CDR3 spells CASSSPDRGRTEAFF. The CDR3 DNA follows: TGTGCCAGCAGCTCTCCCGACAGGGGGCGGACTGAAGCTTTCTTT.

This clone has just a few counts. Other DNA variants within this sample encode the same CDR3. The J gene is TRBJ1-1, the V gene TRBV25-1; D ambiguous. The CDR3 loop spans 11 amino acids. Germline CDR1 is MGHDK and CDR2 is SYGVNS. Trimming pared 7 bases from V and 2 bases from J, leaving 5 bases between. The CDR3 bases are TGTGCCAGCAAAGGAAACACTGAAGCTTTCTTT. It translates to CASKGNTEAFF.

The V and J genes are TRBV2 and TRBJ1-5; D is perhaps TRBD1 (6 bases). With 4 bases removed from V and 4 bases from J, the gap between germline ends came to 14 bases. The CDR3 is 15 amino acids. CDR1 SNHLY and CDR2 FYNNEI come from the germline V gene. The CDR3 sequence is CASSAPGGRNQPQHF. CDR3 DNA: TGTGCCAGCAGTGCCCCGGGGGGCCGAAATCAGCCCCAGCATTTT.

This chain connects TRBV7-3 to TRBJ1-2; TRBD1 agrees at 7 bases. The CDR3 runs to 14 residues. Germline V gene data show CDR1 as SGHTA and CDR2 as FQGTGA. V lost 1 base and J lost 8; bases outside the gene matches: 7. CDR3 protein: CASSLKQGQGGYTF. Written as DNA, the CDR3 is TGTGCCAGCAGCTTAAAACAGGGGCAAGGGGGCTACACCTTC.

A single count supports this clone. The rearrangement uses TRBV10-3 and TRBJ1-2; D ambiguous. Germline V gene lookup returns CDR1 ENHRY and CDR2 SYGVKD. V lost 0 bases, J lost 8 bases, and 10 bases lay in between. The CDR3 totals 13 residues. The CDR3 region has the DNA TGTGCCATCAGTGAGTCGTCACTGAGGGGCTACACCTTC. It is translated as CAISESSLRGYTF.

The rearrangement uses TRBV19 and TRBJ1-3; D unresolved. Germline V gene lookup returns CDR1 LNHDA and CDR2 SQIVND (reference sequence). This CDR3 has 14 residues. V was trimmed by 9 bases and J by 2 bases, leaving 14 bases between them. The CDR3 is CASGGGRTGNTIYF. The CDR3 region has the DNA TGTGCCAGCGGAGGTGGCAGAACTGGAAACACCATATATTTT.